The rows below give T cell receptor beta chains drawn from one sample of a study of T-cell memory formation after mild COVID-19. TCRdb independently ran MiXCR on the 5' RACE reads; one entry per CDR3 protein. The sample includes a few hundred thousand distinct CDR3 sequences, 15% to 20% seen only once; the top ten take around a fifth. The sample was PBMCs or a T cell subset sorted from them (not recorded which). These receptors were obtained from a man younger than 35 who had mild COVID-19 (a few samples of this study predate the infection). Cell type and time point are not known. Both conserved end residues are part of each CDR3. D genes are given only for firm matches. Not all rows give a size; the values are once, few, many and, for expanded clones, a class.

clone_size,d_call,j_call,cdr3_length,v_call,cdr3_aa,cdr3_nt
many,NA,TRBJ2-1,13,TRBV5-1,CASSGRAYNEQFF,TGCGCCAGCAGCGGGCGGGCGTACAATGAGCAGTTCTTC
NA,NA,TRBJ1-2,14,TRBV10-3,CAISEPGQLYGYTF,TGTGCCATCAGTGAGCCCGGACAGCTCTATGGCTACACCTTC
NA,NA,TRBJ2-1,14,TRBV18,CASSPGRTYNEQFF,TGTGCCAGCTCACCAGGGCGGACCTACAATGAGCAGTTCTTC
few,NA,TRBJ1-2,15,TRBV7-2,CASSAVTATNYGYTF,TGTGCCAGCAGCGCGGTGACAGCAACTAACTATGGCTACACCTTC
few,NA,TRBJ2-1,16,TRBV6-6,CASSYVGGSRLNEQFF,TGTGCCAGCAGTTACGTAGGCGGATCCCGCCTCAATGAGCAGTTCTTC
NA,NA,TRBJ1-1,13,TRBV24-1,CATSDPWGTEAFF,TGTGCCACCAGTGACCCGTGGGGCACTGAAGCTTTCTTT
once,NA,TRBJ1-5,13,TRBV15,CATRAGEWQPQHF,TGTGCCACGAGAGCAGGGGAGTGGCAGCCCCAGCATTTT
few,TRBD2,TRBJ2-1,15,TRBV7-3,CASSATSGEYNEQFF,TGTGCCAGCAGCGCCACTAGCGGGGAGTACAATGAGCAGTTCTTC
few,NA,TRBJ2-7,14,TRBV18,CASSPGWGKYEQYF,TGTGCCAGCTCACCCGGGTGGGGGAAGTACGAGCAGTACTTC
few,TRBD1,TRBJ1-1,12,TRBV5-5,CASLTGDTEAFF,TGTGCCAGCCTGACAGGGGACACTGAAGCTTTCTTT
many,NA,TRBJ2-7,14,TRBV7-2,CASSFNGGPYEQYF,TGTGCCAGCAGCTTCAACGGGGGACCCTACGAGCAGTACTTC
few,NA,TRBJ1-6,15,TRBV7-3,CASSLAGFLNSPLHF,TGTGCCAGCAGCTTGGCGGGGTTTCTTAATTCACCCCTCCACTTT
NA,NA,TRBJ2-2,12,TRBV12-3/TRBV12-4,CASTPGTGELFF,TGTGCCAGCACGCCGGGCACCGGGGAGCTGTTTTTT
NA,NA,TRBJ2-6,16,TRBV15,CATSRDLGSGANVLTF,TGTGCCACCAGCAGAGATCTGGGGTCTGGGGCCAACGTCCTGACTTTC
few,TRBD2,TRBJ2-3,12,TRBV7-2,CASSLYGGAQYF,TGTGCCAGCAGCTTATACGGGGGGGCGCAGTATTTT
few,NA,TRBJ2-3,13,TRBV7-2,CASSLSSVDTQYF,TGTGCCAGCAGCTTAAGTAGCGTAGATACGCAGTATTTT
few,NA,TRBJ1-2,13,TRBV29-1,CSVDVTANYGYTF,TGCAGCGTTGACGTGACAGCTAACTATGGCTACACCTTC
few,NA,TRBJ1-5,15,TRBV5-1,CASSWGPRGDQPQHF,TGCGCCAGCAGCTGGGGTCCGCGGGGCGATCAGCCCCAGCATTTT
NA,NA,TRBJ1-2,11,TRBV20-1,CSATGTGGYTF,TGCAGTGCTACGGGGACGGGTGGCTACACCTTC